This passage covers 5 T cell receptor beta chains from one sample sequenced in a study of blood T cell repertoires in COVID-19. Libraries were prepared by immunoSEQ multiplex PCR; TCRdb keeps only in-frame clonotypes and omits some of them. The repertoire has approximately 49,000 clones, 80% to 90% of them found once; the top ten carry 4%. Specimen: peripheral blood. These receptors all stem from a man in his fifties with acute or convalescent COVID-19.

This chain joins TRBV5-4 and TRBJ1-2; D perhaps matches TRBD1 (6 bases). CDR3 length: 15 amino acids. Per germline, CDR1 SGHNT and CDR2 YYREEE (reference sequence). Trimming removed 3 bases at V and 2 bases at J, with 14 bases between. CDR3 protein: CASSSIQGKNYGYTF. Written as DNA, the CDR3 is TGTGCCAGCAGCTCAATACAGGGAAAAAACTATGGCTACACCTTC.

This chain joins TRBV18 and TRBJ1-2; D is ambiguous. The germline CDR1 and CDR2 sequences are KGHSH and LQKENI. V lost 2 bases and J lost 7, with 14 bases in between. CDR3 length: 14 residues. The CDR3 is CASSPVERESGYTF. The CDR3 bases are TGTGCCAGCTCACCAGTGGAGCGCGAATCTGGCTACACCTTC.

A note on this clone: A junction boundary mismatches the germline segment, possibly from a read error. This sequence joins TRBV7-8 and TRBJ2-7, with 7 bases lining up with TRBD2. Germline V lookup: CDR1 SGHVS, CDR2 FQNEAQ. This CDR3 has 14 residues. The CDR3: CALARLAASDEQYF. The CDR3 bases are TGTGCCCTCGCGAGGCTAGCGGCCTCCGACGAGCAGTACTTC.

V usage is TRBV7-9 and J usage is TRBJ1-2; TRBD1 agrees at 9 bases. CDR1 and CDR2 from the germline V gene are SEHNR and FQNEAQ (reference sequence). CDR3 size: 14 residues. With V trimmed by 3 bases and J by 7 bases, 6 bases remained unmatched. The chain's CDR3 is CASSFTGQGGGYTF. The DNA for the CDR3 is TGTGCCAGCAGCTTCACGGGACAGGGAGGTGGCTACACCTTC.

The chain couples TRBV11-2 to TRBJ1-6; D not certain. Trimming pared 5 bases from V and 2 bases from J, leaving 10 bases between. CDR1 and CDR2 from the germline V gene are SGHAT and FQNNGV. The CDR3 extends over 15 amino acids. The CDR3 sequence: CASSQGSAYNSPLHF. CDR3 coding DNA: TGTGCCAGCAGCCAAGGGAGTGCCTATAATTCACCCCTCCACTTT.